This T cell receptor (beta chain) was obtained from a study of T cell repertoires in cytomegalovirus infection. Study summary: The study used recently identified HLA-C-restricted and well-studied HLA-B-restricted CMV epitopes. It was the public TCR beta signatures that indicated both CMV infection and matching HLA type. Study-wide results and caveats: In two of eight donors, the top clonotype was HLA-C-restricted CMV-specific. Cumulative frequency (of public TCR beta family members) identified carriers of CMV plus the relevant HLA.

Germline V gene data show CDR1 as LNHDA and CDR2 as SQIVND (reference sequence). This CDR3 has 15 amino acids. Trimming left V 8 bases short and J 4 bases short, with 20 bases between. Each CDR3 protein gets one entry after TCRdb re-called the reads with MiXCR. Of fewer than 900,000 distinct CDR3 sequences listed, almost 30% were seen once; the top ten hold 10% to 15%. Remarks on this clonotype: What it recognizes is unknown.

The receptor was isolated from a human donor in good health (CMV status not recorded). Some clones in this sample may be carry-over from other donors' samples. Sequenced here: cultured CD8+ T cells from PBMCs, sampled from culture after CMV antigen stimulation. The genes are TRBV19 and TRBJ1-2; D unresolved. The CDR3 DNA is TGTGCCAGTTCAAGCAACCGGGATACGGGCTATGGCTACACCTTC. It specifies CASSSNRDTGYGYTF. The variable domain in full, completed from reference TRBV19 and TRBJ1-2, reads DGGITQSPKYLFRKEGQNVTLSCEQNLNHDAMYWYRQDPGQGLRLIYYSQIVNDFQKGDIAEGYSVSREKKESFPLTVTSAQKNPTAFYLCASSSNRDTGYGYTFGSGTRLTVV.